This T cell receptor (beta chain) was captured by sequencing in a study of type 1 and type 2 diabetes patients. Overall study context: Participants included type 1 and type 2 diabetes patients plus nondiabetic controls.

PCR was run on genomic DNA. Amplification of the beta chain CDR3 used 30 forward and 13 reverse multiplex primers. Using its own MiXCR run on the multiplex PCR reads, TCRdb lists one record per CDR3 protein. The data show fewer than 350,000 distinct CDR3 sequences, with approximately 50% seen just once and approximately 13% held by the top ten. In germline, CDR1 is MNHEY, CDR2 SMNVEV (reference sequence). The CDR3 extends over 14 amino acids. With respect to this clonotype: Compared with germline, one end of the junction differs, possibly owing to a read error.

Each diabetic donor fulfilled classification criteria for either type 1 or type 2. This receptor was identified in a man between 18 and 29 years old with type 2 diabetes. The gene calls are TRBV27 and TRBJ1-2; D gene uncertain. The source material was peripheral blood mononuclear cells (PBMCs). The CDR3 DNA is TGTGCCAGCGGTTTATCGGCATTAACCTATGGCTACACCTTC. Protein sequence: CASGLSALTYGYTF.